This TCR beta chain was recorded in a study of blood T cell repertoires in COVID-19. V was trimmed by 2 bases and J by 2 bases, leaving 7 bases between them. CDR1 KGHSH and CDR2 LQKENI come from the germline V gene. The CDR3 length is 14 residues. Produced via immunoSEQ multiplex PCR; TCRdb's table is partial and in-frame only. The sample records roughly 190,000 clones, 86% being singletons. The clonotype originates from an older woman with COVID-19, enrolled during active disease. Source material: peripheral blood. The V call is TRBV18, the J call TRBJ1-5, with D maybe TRBD1 (5 bases). DNA of the CDR3: TGTGCCAGCTCACCAGACAGTGGCAATCAGCCCCAGCATTTT. As protein: CASSPDSGNQPQHF.